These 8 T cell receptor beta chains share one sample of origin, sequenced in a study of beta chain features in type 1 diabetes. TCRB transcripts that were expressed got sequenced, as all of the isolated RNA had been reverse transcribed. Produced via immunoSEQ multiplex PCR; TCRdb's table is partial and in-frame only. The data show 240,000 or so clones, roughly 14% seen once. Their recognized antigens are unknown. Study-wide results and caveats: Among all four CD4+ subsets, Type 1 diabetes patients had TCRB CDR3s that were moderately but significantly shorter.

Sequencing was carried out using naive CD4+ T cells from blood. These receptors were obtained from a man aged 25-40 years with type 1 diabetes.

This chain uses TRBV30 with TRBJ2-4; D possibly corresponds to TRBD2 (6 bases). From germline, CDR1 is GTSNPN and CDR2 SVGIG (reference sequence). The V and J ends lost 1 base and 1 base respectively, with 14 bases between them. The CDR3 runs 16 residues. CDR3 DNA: TGTGCCTGGAGTGGGGACTGGAGAGGGGCCAAAAACATTCAGTACTTC. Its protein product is CAWSGDWRGAKNIQYF. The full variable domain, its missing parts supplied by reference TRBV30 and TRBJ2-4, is SQTIHQWPATLVQPVGSPLSLECTVEGTSNPNLYWYRQAAGRGLQLLFYSVGIGQISSEVPQNLSASRPQDRQFILSSKKLLLSDSGFYLCAWSGDWRGAKNIQYFGAGTRLSVL.

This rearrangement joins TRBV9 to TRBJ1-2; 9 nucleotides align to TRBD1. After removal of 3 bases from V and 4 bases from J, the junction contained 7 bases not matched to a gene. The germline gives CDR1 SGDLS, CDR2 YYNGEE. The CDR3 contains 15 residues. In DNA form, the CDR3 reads TGTGCCAGCAGCGCTCAATTGACAGGGGGCTATGGCTACACCTTC. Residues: CASSAQLTGGYGYTF.

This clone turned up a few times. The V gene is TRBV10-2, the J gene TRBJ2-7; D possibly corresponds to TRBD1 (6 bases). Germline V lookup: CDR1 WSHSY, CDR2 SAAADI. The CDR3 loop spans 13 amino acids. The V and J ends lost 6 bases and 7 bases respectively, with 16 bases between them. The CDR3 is CASRIQSDREQYF. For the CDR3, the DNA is TGCGCCAGCAGAATCCAATCCGACAGGGAGCAGTACTTC.

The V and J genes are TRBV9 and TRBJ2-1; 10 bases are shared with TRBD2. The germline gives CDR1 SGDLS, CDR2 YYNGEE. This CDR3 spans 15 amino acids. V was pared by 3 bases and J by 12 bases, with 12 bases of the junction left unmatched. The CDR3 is CASSEGTSVSAVQFF. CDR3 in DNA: TGTGCCAGCAGCGAGGGGACTAGCGTGTCGGCCGTGCAGTTCTTC.

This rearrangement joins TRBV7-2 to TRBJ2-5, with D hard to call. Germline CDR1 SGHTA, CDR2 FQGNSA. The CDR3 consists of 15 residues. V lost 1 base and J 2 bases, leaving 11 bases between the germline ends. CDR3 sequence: CASSLGPSAQETQYF. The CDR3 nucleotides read TGTGCCAGCAGCTTAGGGCCGAGCGCACAAGAGACCCAGTACTTC.

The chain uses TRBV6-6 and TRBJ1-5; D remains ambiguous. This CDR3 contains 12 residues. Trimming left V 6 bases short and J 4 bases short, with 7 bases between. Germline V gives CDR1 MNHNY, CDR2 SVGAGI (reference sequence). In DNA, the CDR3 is TGTGCCAGCAGACCCGAGAATCAGCCCCAGCATTTT. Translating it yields CASRPENQPQHF.

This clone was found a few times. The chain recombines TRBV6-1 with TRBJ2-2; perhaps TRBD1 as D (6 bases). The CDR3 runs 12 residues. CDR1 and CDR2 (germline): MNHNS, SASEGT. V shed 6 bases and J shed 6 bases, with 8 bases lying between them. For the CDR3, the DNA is TGTGCCAGCAGGACAGGTTCCGGGGAGCTGTTTTTT. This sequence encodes CASRTGSGELFF.

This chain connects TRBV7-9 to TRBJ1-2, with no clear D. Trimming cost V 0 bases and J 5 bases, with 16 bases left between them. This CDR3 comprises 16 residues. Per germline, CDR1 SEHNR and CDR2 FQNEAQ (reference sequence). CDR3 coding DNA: TGTGCCAGCAGCTTAGCTTACAGCGCCCGGGGATATGGCTACACCTTC. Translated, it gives CASSLAYSARGYGYTF. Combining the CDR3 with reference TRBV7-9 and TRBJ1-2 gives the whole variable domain DTGVSQNPRHKITKRGQNVTFRCDPISEHNRLYWYRQTLGQGPEFLTYFQNEAQLEKSRLLSDRFSAERPKGSFSTLEIQRTEQGDSAMYLCASSLAYSARGYGYTFGSGTRLTVV.